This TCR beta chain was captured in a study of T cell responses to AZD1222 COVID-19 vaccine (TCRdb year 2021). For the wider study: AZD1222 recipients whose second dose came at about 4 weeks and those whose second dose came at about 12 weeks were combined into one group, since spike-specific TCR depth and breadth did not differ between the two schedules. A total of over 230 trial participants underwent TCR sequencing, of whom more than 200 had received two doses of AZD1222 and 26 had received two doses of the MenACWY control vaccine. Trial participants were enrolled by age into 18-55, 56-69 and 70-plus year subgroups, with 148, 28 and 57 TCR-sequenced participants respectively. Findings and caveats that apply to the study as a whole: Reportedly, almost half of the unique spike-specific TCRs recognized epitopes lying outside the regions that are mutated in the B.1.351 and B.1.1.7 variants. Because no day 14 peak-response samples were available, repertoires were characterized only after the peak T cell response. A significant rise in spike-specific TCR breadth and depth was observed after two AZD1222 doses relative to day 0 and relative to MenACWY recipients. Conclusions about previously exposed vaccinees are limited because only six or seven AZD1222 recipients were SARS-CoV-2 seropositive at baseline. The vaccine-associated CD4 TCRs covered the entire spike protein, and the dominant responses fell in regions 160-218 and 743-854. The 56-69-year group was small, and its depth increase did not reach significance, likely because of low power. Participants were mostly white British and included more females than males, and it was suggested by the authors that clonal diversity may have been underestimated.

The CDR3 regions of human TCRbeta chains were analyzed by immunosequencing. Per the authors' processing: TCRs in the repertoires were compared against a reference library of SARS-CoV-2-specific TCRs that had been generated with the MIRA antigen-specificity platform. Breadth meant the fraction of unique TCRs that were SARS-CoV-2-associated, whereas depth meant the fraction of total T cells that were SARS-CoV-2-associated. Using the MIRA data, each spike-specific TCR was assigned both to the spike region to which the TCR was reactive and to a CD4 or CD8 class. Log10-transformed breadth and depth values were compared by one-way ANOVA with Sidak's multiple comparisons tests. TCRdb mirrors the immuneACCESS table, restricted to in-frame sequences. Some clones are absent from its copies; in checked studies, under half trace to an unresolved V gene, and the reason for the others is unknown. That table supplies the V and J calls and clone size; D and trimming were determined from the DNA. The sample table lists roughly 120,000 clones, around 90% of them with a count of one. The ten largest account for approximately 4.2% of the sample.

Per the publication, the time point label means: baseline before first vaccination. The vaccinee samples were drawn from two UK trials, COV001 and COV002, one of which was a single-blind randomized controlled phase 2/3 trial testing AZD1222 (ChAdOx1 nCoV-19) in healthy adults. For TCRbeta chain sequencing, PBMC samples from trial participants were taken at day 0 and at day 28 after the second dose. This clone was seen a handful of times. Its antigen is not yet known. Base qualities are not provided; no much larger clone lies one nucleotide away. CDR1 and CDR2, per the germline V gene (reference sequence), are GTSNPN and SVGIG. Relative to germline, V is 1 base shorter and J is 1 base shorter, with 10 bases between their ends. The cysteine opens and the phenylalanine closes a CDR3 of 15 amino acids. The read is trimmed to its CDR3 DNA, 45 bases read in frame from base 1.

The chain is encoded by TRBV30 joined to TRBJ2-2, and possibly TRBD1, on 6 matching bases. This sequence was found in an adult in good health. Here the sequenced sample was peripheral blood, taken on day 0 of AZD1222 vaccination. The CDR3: CAWSEIQGNTGELFF. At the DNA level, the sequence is TGTGCCTGGAGTGAGATACAGGGGAACACCGGGGAGCTGTTTTTT.